The text below deals with one TCR beta chain. These data come from a study of technical replicates of blood from several donors. Assay: immunoSEQ multiplex PCR; the TCRdb copy retains only in-frame clones and omits some. The repertoire holds more than 65,000 clones, with roughly 94% as singletons. The source of this sequence is a human donor in good health. What was sequenced was T cells isolated from PBMCs.

CDR3 amino acids: CAGRGTEGYTF. CDR3 nucleotides: TGTGCCGGGAGGGGTACGGAAGGCTACACCTTC. The chain carries TRBV25-1 and TRBJ1-2, with a weak D call TRBD1 (5 bases). The CDR3 runs 11 residues. Germline V gene lookup returns CDR1 MGHDK and CDR2 SYGVNS. Between the trimmed V and J ends, which lost 11 bases and 8 bases, there was a span of 15 bases.